This T cell receptor beta chain was observed in a study of shared clonotypes between healthy human individuals. V lost 8 bases to trimming and J lost 9 bases, with 26 bases between them. This CDR3 contains 15 residues. The germline CDR1 and CDR2 sequences are SEHNR and FQNEAQ (reference sequence). Terminally differentiated effector memory CD45RA+ cells were excluded by CCR7 positive selection of CD45RO-negative cells. Some clones are missing from TCRdb's copy, which holds only in-frame ones; the method was immunoSEQ multiplex PCR. The top ten clones hold approximately 0.2% of a sample with fewer than 1 million clones, roughly 96% of them seen once.

The chain combines TRBV7-9 with TRBJ2-7; D might be TRBD1 or TRBD2, each matching 5 bases. The sequence was collected from a man younger than 45 in good health. Material: naive CD8+ T cells sorted from blood. The CDR3 is CASGAGTDPYVGQYF. The CDR3 nucleotides read TGTGCCAGCGGAGCCGGGACCGACCCCTACGTGGGGCAGTACTTC.